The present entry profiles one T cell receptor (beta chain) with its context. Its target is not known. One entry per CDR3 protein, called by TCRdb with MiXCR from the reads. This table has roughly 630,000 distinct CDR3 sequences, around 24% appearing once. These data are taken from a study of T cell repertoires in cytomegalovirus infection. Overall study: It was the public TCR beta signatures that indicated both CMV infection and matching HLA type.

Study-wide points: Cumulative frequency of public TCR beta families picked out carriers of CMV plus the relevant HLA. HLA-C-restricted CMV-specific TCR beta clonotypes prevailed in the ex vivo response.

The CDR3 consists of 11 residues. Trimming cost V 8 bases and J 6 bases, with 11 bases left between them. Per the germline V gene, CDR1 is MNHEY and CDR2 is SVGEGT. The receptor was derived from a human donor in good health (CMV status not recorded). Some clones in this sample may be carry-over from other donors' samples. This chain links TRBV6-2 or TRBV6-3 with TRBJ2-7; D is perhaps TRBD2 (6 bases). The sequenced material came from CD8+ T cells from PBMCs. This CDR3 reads CASWAGREQYF. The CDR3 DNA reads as TGTGCCAGCTGGGCGGGGCGCGAGCAGTACTTC.